This T cell receptor beta chain was recorded in a study of tumor and adjacent non-tumor tissue in lung cancer. For the study at large: Patients comprised roughly 12 adenocarcinoma, a couple of squamous cell carcinoma and 1 small cell lung cancer. Some 3.9 million productive TCRbeta reads were obtained per sample on average.

The template was RNA from unsorted bulk tissue. Donors were chemotherapy-naive, newly diagnosed lung cancer surgical patients in China, August–late 2014. V was clipped by 5 bases and J by 1 base, with 15 bases between them. Germline CDR1 is DFQATT and CDR2 is SNEGSKA (reference sequence). The CDR3 loop spans 15 amino acids. TCRbeta libraries were built with three rounds of nested PCR, modified from ARM-PCR. TCRdb reanalysed the multiplex PCR reads using MiXCR and keeps one entry per CDR3 protein. Of roughly 200,000 distinct CDR3 sequences listed, around 70% are singletons. This clonotype was detected ten times or more.

The sequence was obtained from a man in his sixties with non-small cell lung cancer. This sequence joins TRBV20-1 and TRBJ2-4, with D tentatively TRBD1 (6 bases). The specimen sequenced was lung tumor tissue. CDR3 sequence (DNA): TGCAGTGCTGCGACAGGCGGACAGGCCAAAAACATTCAGTACTTC. Amino acids: CSAATGGQAKNIQYF.